The 20 T cell receptor beta chains given below trace back to one sample, sequenced in a study of control samples from healthy donors and cancer patients. Sequencing was performed with immunoSEQ multiplex PCR; in TCRdb, only in-frame clones are kept and a portion is missing. The sample lists tens of thousands of clones, about nine tenths occurring once. Sequencing input: blood. These receptors were collected from a man aged 25 to 40 in good health.

The V and J genes are TRBV18 and TRBJ1-6; 8 positions match TRBD1. Trimming at V came to 2 bases and at J to 9 bases, leaving 6 bases not matched to a gene. CDR3 length: 15 amino acids. Germline lookup yields CDR1 KGHSH and CDR2 LQKENI. The CDR3 here is CASSPRTGTGSPLHF. Here the CDR3 DNA reads TGTGCCAGCTCACCAAGGACAGGGACTGGTTCACCCCTCCACTTT.

The rearrangement uses TRBV28 and TRBJ1-5; no reliable D call. V shed 3 bases and J shed 4 bases, with 10 bases lying between them. Germline CDR1 and CDR2: MDHEN and SYDVKM. This CDR3 spans 14 amino acids. The DNA of the CDR3 is TGTGCCAGCAGTTTGGAGAGGACGAATCAGCCCCAGCATTTT. Translation gives CASSLERTNQPQHF.

V gene TRBV30 combines with J gene TRBJ1-1; D may be TRBD1 (6 bases). Germline V gene lookup returns CDR1 GTSNPN and CDR2 SVGIG (reference sequence). V was shortened by 5 bases and J by 0 bases, with 16 bases between the two germline ends. This CDR3 region has 15 residues. The CDR3 is CAWRHKRGMNTEAFF. In DNA form, the CDR3 reads TGTGCCTGGCGTCACAAAAGGGGGATGAACACTGAAGCTTTCTTT.

The chain employs TRBV28 and TRBJ1-5, with D perhaps TRBD1 (5 bases). CDR3 length: 14 residues. Trimming took off 1 base at V and 6 bases at J, with 10 bases between the two ends. Looked up from germline, CDR1 is MDHEN and CDR2 is SYDVKM. CDR3 residues: CASSLYGGGQPQHF. The CDR3 bases are TGTGCCAGCAGTTTATATGGGGGGGGTCAGCCCCAGCATTTT.

V is TRBV9 and J is TRBJ2-5; TRBD2 agrees at 11 bases. This CDR3 spans 15 amino acids. Germline V gene lookup returns CDR1 SGDLS and CDR2 YYNGEE. Trimming cost V 0 bases and J 5 bases; bases outside gene matches: 3. The CDR3 is CASSVGLAGYETQYF. CDR3 in DNA: TGTGCCAGCAGCGTAGGACTAGCGGGGTACGAGACCCAGTACTTC. The whole variable domain, filled in from reference TRBV9 and TRBJ2-5, reads DSGVTQTPKHLITATGQRVTLRCSPRSGDLSVYWYQQSLDQGLQFLIQYYNGEERAKGNILERFSAQQFPDLHSELNLSSLELGDSALYFCASSVGLAGYETQYFGPGTRLLVL.

This clone is a singleton in its sample. The DNA of the CDR3 is TGTGCCAGTAAGGGGAGGGGGGCGGACACTGAAGCTTTCTTT. This codes for CASKGRGADTEAFF. The V and J genes are TRBV19 and TRBJ1-1, with a tentative D call TRBD1 (6 bases). Germline CDR1 reads LNHDA; CDR2 reads SQIVND (reference sequence). This CDR3 has 14 amino acids. The V and J ends lost 7 bases and 3 bases respectively, with 15 bases between them. The complete variable domain, with remaining parts taken from reference TRBV19 and TRBJ1-1, reads DGGITQSPKYLFRKEGQNVTLSCEQNLNHDAMYWYRQDPGQGLRLIYYSQIVNDFQKGDIAEGYSVSREKKESFPLTVTSAQKNPTAFYLCASKGRGADTEAFFGQGTRLTVV.

Points on this clone: One end of the junction fails to match germline, which may point to a read error. The V gene is TRBV29-1, the J gene TRBJ1-1, with a possible D match to TRBD1 (5 bases). The V gene's germline CDR1 is SQVTM and CDR2 ANQGSEA. The CDR3 runs 13 residues. In DNA, the CDR3 is TGCAGCGGTGAAACAGGTCCGAACACTGAAGCTTTCTTT. Protein product: CSGETGPNTEAFF.

The chain carries TRBV5-6 and TRBJ2-7, with 10 bases that match TRBD2. The V gene's germline CDR1 is SGHDT and CDR2 YYEEEE. The CDR3 totals 15 residues. J was trimmed by 3 bases and V by 3 bases; bases with no gene match: 6. CDR3 amino acids: CASSSLGLAVYEQYF. In DNA form, the CDR3 reads TGTGCCAGCAGCTCACTAGGACTAGCGGTCTACGAGCAGTACTTC.

The genes are TRBV7-8 and TRBJ1-2, with 8 bases fitting TRBD1. The CDR3 runs to 16 residues. CDR1 is SGHVS, CDR2 FQNEAQ, per germline. With 0 bases clipped from V and 3 bases from J, the junction kept 6 bases outside the gene matches. CDR3 amino acids: CASSLADRGDYYGYTF. The CDR3 nucleotides read TGTGCCAGCAGCTTAGCCGACAGGGGAGATTACTATGGCTACACCTTC.

As regards this clone: The junction and the germline gene differ at one end; a read error may be behind it. The J gene is TRBJ2-7, the V gene TRBV18, with D unclear. The germline V gene encodes CDR1 KGHSH and CDR2 LQKENI. CDR3 length: 14 residues. CDR3 region: CASSASIDSFEQYF. Written as DNA, the CDR3 is TGTGCCAGCTCAGCGAGCATCGACTCCTTCGAGCAGTACTTC.

The chain joins TRBV3-1 (or the pseudogene TRBV3-2) to TRBJ2-1; the D is unclear. Looked up from germline, CDR1 is LGHDT and CDR2 is YNNKEL (reference sequence). The CDR3 extends over 17 amino acids. With 0 bases removed from V and 3 bases from J, the gap between germline ends came to 15 bases. The CDR3 reads CASSQDDQEPYYNEQFF. The CDR3 DNA is TGTGCCAGCAGCCAAGATGATCAAGAACCATACTACAATGAGCAGTTCTTC.

The chain is built from TRBV4-3 and TRBJ1-1, with a tentative D call TRBD1 (6 bases). The CDR3 is 15 residues long. Germline V gene data show CDR1 as LGHNA and CDR2 as YSLEER. V lost 1 base, J lost 4 bases, and 13 bases lay in between. The CDR3 region is CASSQGVQDSTEAFF. CDR3 coding DNA: TGCGCCAGCAGCCAAGGCGTGCAGGACAGCACTGAAGCTTTCTTT.

This chain links TRBV7-9 with TRBJ2-7; D unresolved. V dropped 5 bases and J dropped 4 bases, with 15 bases sitting between them. Germline V lookup: CDR1 SEHNR, CDR2 FQNEAQ (reference sequence). The CDR3 loop spans 14 amino acids. The CDR3 loop is CASSPNRPGYEQYF. The CDR3 coding sequence is TGTGCCAGCAGCCCAAATCGACCCGGTTACGAGCAGTACTTC.

The chain is built from TRBV4-1 and TRBJ1-1, with TRBD1 as a possible D gene (6 bases). From germline, CDR1 is MGHRA and CDR2 YSYEKL. With 4 bases removed from V and 0 bases from J, the gap between germline ends came to 15 bases. The CDR3 covers 16 residues. This CDR3 is CASSPRGQKMNTEAFF. The CDR3 DNA is TGCGCCAGCAGCCCACGTGGACAGAAGATGAACACTGAAGCTTTCTTT.

The rearrangement joins TRBV6-5 to TRBJ1-1, with 7 nucleotides matching TRBD1. The CDR3 runs 13 residues. The germline gives CDR1 MNHEY, CDR2 SVGAGI. The V gene end was trimmed by 6 bases and the J gene end by 7 bases; junction bases not matched to a gene: 8. The CDR3 bases are TGTGCCAGCAGCCGCGGGACAGCTGGTGAAGCTTTCTTT. This gives the protein CASSRGTAGEAFF.

The CDR3, as DNA: TGTGCCAGCAGCTTGGGGACATCATCCTACGAGCAGTACTTC. This translates into CASSLGTSSYEQYF. The chain links TRBV5-4 to TRBJ2-7, with D tentatively TRBD1 (5 bases). This CDR3 is 14 amino acids long. Germline CDR1 SGHNT, CDR2 YYREEE (reference sequence). Deletions cut 0 bases from V and 1 base from J, with 8 bases between.

The CDR3 DNA reads TGTGCCAGCAGCTTCCGATCCCCCACAGATACGCAGTATTTT. Protein product: CASSFRSPTDTQYF. The gene calls are TRBV7-2 and TRBJ2-3; D uncertain. Trimming took 3 bases from V and 2 from J, leaving 9 bases between them. The CDR3 contains 14 residues. CDR1 and CDR2 (germline): SGHTA, FQGNSA.

The chain is built from TRBV7-9 and TRBJ2-7, with D perhaps TRBD1 (5 bases). Germline CDR1 SEHNR, CDR2 FQNEAQ (reference sequence). The CDR3 extends over 16 amino acids. The V and J ends lost 1 base and 3 bases respectively, with 16 bases between them. The CDR3 DNA reads TGTGCCAGCAGCTTAGGGGGCCCCCCGGACGGCTACGAGCAGTACTTC. Amino acid sequence: CASSLGGPPDGYEQYF.

The chain combines TRBV19 with TRBJ2-1, with unresolved D. Germline CDR1 LNHDA, CDR2 SQIVND (reference sequence). The ends were cut back, 3 bases at V and 6 bases at J, with 15 bases in the middle. This CDR3 is built from 15 residues. The CDR3 bases are TGTGCCAGTAGTATTTTGGTCTCGAACCCCAATGAGCAGTTCTTC. Encoded protein: CASSILVSNPNEQFF.

This chain links TRBV5-1 with TRBJ1-1, with D unresolved. This CDR3 spans 16 amino acids. The germline V gene encodes CDR1 SGHRS and CDR2 YFSETQ. V gave up 2 bases and J gave up 0 bases, with 14 bases separating them. The CDR3 sequence is CASSFGYSAMNTEAFF. The CDR3 DNA reads TGCGCCAGCAGCTTTGGGTATTCGGCCATGAACACTGAAGCTTTCTTT.